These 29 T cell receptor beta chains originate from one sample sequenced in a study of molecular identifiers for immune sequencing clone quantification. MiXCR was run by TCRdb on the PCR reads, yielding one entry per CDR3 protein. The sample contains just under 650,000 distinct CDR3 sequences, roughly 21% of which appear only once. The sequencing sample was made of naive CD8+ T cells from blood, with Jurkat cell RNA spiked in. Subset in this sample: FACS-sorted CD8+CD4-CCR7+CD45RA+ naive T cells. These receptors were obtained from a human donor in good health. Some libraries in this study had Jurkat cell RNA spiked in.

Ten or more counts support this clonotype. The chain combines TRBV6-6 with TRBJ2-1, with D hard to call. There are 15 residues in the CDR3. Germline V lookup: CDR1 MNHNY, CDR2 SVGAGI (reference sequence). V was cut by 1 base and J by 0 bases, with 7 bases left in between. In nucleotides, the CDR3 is TGTGCCAGCAGTTACTTGGCTAGCTCCTACAATGAGCAGTTCTTC. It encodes CASSYLASSYNEQFF.

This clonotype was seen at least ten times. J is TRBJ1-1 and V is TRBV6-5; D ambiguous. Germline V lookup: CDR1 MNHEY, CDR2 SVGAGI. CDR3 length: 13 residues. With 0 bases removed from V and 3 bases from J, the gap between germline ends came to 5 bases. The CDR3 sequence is CASSYSRDTEAFF. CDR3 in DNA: TGTGCCAGCAGTTACTCGAGAGACACTGAAGCTTTCTTT.

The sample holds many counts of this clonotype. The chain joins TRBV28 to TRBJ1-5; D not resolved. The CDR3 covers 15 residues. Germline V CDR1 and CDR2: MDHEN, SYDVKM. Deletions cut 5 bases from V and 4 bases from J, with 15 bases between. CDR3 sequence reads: CASSTPNWENQPQHF. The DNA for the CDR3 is TGTGCCAGCAGTACGCCTAACTGGGAGAATCAGCCCCAGCATTTT.

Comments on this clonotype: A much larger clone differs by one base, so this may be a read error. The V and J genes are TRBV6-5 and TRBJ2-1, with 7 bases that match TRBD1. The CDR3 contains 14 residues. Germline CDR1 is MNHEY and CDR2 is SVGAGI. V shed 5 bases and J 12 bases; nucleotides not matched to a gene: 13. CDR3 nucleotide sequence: TGTGCCAGCAGTGACAGGGAGTTGGTCGATGGGCAGTTCTTC. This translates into CASSDRELVDGQFF.

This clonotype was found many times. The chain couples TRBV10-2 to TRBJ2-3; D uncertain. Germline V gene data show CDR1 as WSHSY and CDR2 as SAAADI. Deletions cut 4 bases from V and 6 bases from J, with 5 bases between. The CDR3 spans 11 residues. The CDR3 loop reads CASSVGDTQYF. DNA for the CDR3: TGCGCCAGCAGTGTTGGGGATACGCAGTATTTT.

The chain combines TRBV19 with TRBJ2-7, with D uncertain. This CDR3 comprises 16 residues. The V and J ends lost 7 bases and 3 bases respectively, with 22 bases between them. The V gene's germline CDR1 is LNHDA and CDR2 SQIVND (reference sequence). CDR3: CASTGSPGLALYEQYF. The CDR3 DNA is TGTGCCAGTACTGGATCTCCGGGTCTCGCCCTCTACGAGCAGTACTTC. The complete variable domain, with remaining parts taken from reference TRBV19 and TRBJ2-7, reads DGGITQSPKYLFRKEGQNVTLSCEQNLNHDAMYWYRQDPGQGLRLIYYSQIVNDFQKGDIAEGYSVSREKKESFPLTVTSAQKNPTAFYLCASTGSPGLALYEQYFGPGTRLTVT.

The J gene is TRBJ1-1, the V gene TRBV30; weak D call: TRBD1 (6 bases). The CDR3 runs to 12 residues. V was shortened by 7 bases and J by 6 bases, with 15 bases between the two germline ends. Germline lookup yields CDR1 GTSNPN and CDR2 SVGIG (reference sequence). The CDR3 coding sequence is TGTGCCTTGGGGGAGGGGGTCCCTGAAGCTTTCTTT. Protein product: CALGEGVPEAFF.

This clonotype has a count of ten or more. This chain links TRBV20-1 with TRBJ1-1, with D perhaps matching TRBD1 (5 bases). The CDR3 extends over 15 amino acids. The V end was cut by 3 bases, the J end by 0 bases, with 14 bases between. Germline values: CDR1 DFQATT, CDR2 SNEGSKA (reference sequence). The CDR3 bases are TGCAGTGCTAGTTGGGTTGACAGCCTGAACACTGAAGCTTTCTTT. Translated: CSASWVDSLNTEAFF.

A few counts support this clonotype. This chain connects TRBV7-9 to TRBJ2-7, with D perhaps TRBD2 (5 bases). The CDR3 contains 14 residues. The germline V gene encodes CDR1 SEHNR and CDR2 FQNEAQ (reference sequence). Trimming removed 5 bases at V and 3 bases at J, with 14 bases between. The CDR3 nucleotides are TGTGCCAGCAGCCCTGCTCGGGGAAGCTACGAGCAGTACTTC. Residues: CASSPARGSYEQYF.

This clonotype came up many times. The CDR3 spells CATSRDLGANQPQHF. CDR3 sequence (DNA): TGTGCCACCAGCAGAGATTTAGGGGCTAATCAGCCCCAGCATTTT. The rearrangement joins TRBV15 to TRBJ1-5, with D maybe TRBD1 (5 bases). This CDR3 has 15 residues. Germline V gene lookup returns CDR1 LNHNV and CDR2 YYDKDF (reference sequence). V dropped 0 bases and J dropped 4 bases, with 10 bases sitting between them. Full variable domain (remainder filled in from reference TRBV15 and TRBJ1-5): DAMVIQNPRYQVTQFGKPVTLSCSQTLNHNVMYWYQQKSSQAPKLLFHYYDKDFNNEADTPDNFQSRRPNTSFCFLDIRSPGLGDTAMYLCATSRDLGANQPQHFGDGTRLSIL.

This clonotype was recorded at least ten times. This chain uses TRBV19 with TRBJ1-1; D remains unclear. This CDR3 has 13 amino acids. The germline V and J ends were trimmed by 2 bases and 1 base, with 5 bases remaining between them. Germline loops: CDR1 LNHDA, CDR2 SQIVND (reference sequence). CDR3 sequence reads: CASSIRANTEAFF. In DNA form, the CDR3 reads TGTGCCAGTAGTATACGAGCGAACACTGAAGCTTTCTTT.

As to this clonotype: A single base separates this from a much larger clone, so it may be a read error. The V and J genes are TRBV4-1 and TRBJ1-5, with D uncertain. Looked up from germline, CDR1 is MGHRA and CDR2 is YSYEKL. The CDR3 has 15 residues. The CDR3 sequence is CASGQDQGIGQPQHF. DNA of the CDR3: TGCGCCAGCGGCCAAGATCAAGGAATTGGGCAGCCCCAGCATTTT.

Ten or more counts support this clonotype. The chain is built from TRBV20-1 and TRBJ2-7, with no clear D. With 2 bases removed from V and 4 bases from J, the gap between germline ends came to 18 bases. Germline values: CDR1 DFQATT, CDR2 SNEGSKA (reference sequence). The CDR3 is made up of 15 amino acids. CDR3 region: CSARPAGPLAYEQYF. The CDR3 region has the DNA TGCAGTGCTAGACCGGCCGGGCCCTTGGCTTACGAGCAGTACTTC.

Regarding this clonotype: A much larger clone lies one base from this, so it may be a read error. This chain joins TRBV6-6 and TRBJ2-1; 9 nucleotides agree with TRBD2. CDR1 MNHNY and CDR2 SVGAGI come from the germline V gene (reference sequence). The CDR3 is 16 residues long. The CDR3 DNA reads TGTGCCAGCAGTTACTCGACTAGCGGCCCCTGGGATGAGCAGCTCTTC. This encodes CASSYSTSGPWDEQLF.

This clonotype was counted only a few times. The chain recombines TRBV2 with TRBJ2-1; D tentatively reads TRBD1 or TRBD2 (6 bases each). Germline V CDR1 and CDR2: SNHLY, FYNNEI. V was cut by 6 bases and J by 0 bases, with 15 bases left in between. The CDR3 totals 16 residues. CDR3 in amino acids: CASRESAGHSYNEQFF. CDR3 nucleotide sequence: TGTGCCAGCAGGGAGTCGGCGGGACACTCCTACAATGAGCAGTTCTTC.

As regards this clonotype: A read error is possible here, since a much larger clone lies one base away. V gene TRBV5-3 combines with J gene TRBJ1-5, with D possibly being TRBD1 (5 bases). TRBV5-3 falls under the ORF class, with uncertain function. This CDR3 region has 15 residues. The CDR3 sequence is CVSSLWGRGDQPQHF. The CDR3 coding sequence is TGTGTCAGCAGCCTTTGGGGGAGAGGGGATCAGCCCCAGCATTTT.

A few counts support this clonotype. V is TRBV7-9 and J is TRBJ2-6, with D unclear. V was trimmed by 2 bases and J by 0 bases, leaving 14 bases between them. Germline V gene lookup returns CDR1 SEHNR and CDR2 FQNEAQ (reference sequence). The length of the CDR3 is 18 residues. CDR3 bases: TGTGCCAGCAGCTTATGGGCGATCCAAAACTCTGGGGCCAACGTCCTGACTTTC. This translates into CASSLWAIQNSGANVLTF.

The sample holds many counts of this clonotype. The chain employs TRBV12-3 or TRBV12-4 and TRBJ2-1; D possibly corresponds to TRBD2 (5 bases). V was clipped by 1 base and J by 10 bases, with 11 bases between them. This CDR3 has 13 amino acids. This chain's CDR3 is CASSLGLAKEQFF. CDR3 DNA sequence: TGTGCCAGCAGTTTAGGCCTAGCTAAAGAGCAGTTCTTC.

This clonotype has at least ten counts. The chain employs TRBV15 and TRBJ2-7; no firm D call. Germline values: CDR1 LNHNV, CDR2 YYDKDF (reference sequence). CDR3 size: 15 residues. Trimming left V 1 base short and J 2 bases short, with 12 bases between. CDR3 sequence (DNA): TGTGCCACCAGCAGAGGGGTTACCAGCCCCTACGAGCAGTACTTC. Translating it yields CATSRGVTSPYEQYF.

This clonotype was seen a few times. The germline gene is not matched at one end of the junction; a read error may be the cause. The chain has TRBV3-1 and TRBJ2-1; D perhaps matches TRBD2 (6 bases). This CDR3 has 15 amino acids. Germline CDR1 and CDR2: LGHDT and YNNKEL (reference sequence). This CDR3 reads CGSSQDLAGRNEQFF. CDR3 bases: TGTGGCAGCAGCCAAGATCTAGCAGGGAGGAATGAGCAGTTCTTC.

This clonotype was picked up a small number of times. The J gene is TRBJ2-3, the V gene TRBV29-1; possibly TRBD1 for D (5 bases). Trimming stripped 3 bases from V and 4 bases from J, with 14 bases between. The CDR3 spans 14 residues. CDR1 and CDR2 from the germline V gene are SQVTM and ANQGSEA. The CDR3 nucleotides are TGCAGCGTTGATCGGCAGGGTTCGGCAGATACGCAGTATTTT. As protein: CSVDRQGSADTQYF.

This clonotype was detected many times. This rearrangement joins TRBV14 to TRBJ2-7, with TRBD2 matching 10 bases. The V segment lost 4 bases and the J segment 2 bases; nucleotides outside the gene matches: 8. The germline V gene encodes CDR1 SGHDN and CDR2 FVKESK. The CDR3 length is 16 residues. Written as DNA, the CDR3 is TGTGCCAGCAGCCCCGCATTAAGCGGGAGGGCCTACGAGCAGTACTTC. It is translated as CASSPALSGRAYEQYF.

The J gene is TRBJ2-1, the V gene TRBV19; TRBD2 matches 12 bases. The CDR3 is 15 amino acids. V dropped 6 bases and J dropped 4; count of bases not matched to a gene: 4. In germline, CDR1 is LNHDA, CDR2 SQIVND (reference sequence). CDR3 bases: TGTGCCAGTAGGGGACTAGCGGGCGGGTACAATGAGCAGTTCTTC. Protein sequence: CASRGLAGGYNEQFF.

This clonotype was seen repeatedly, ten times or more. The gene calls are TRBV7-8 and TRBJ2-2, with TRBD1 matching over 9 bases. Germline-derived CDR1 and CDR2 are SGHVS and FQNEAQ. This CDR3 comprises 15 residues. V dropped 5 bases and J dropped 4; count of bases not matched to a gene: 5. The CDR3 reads CASSDGTGFTGELFF. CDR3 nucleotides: TGTGCCAGCAGCGACGGGACAGGGTTCACCGGGGAGCTGTTTTTT. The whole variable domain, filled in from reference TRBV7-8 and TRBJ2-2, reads GAGVSQSPRYKVAKRGQDVALRCDPISGHVSLFWYQQALGQGPEFLTYFQNEAQLDKSGLPSDRFFAERPEGSVSTLKIQRTQQEDSAVYLCASSDGTGFTGELFFGEGSRLTVL.

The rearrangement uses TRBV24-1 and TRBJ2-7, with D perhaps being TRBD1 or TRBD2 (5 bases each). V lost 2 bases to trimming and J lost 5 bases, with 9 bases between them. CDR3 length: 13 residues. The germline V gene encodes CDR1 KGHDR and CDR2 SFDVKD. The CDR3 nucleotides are TGTGCCACCAGTGATTCCGGGACCAACGAGCAGTACTTC. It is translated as CATSDSGTNEQYF.

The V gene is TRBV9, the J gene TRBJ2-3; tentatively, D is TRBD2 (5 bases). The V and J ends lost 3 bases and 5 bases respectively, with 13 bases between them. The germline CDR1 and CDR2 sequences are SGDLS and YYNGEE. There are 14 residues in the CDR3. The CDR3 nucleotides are TGTGCCAGCAGCGGGGAGCGGACCGTAGATACGCAGTATTTT. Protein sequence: CASSGERTVDTQYF.

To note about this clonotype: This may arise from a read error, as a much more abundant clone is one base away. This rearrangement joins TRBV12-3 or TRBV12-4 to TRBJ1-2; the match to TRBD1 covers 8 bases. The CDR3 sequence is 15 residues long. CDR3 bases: TGTGGCAGCAGTTCCGGACAGGGTTTTCGATATGGCTACACCTTC. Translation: CGSSSGQGFRYGYTF.

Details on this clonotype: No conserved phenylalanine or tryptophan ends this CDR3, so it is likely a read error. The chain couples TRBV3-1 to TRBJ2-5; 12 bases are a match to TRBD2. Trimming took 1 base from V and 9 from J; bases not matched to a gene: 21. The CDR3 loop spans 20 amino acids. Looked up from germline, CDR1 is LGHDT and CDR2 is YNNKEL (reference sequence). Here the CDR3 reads CASSQVRGFGLAGGLEAQYS. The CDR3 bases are TGTGCCAGCAGCCAAGTCAGGGGCTTTGGGCTAGCGGGAGGGCTGGAGGCCCAGTACTCC.

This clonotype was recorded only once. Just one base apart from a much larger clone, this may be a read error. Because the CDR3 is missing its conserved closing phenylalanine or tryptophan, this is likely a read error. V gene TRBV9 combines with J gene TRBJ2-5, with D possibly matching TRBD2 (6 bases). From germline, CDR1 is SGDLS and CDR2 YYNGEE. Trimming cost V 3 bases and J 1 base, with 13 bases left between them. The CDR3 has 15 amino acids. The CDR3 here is CASSARASAQETQYS. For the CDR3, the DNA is TGTGCCAGCAGCGCCCGCGCTAGCGCCCAAGAGACCCAGTACTCC.